This passage covers 14 T cell receptor beta chains from one sample sequenced in a study of T cell changes during pregnancy in multiple sclerosis. Only in-frame clones appear in the TCRdb table, and some are missing; sequencing was by immunoSEQ multiplex PCR. This sample has about 59,000 clones, with approximately 94% found just once. The starting material was CD8+ T cells from peripheral blood mononuclear cells, obtained after pregnancy. The receptors were sampled from a female donor with multiple sclerosis, enrolled in a pregnancy study.

The J gene is TRBJ2-1, the V gene TRBV9; D not resolved. CDR3 length: 15 residues. The V end was cut by 1 base, the J end by 8 bases, with 16 bases between. Germline CDR1 SGDLS, CDR2 YYNGEE. The DNA of the CDR3 is TGTGCCAGCAGCGTACGAAAGAACTCGCCCGATGAGCAGTTCTTC. Translating it yields CASSVRKNSPDEQFF.

In its sample, this clone was seen once. The chain has TRBV6-6 and TRBJ2-2; TRBD1 agrees at 7 bases. The germline V gene has CDR1 MNHNY and CDR2 SVGAGI (reference sequence). This CDR3 has 14 residues. V was clipped by 8 bases and J by 3 bases; unmatched bases: 6. CDR3 nucleotide sequence: TGTGCCAGCTCGTGGACAGGCCACACCGGGGAGCTGTTTTTT. Amino acids: CASSWTGHTGELFF.

The chain is built from TRBV7-8 and TRBJ2-2, with TRBD2 matching over 7 bases. CDR3 length: 15 residues. V was clipped by 4 bases and J by 3 bases; unmatched bases: 5. The germline gives CDR1 SGHVS, CDR2 FQNEAQ. CDR3 sequence reads: CASSSQRDDTGELFF. In DNA, the CDR3 is TGTGCCAGCAGCTCCCAGCGGGATGACACCGGGGAGCTGTTTTTT.

The chain combines TRBV5-1 with TRBJ2-1; D call uncertain. Per the germline V gene, CDR1 is SGHRS and CDR2 is YFSETQ. Trimming removed 0 bases from V and 7 bases from J, with 5 bases in between. This CDR3 contains 12 residues. CDR3 region: CASSLGQNEQFF. For the CDR3, the DNA is TGCGCCAGCAGCTTGGGCCAGAATGAGCAGTTCTTC.

This rearrangement joins TRBV4-1 to TRBJ2-1; D might be TRBD1 (5 bases). Looked up from germline, CDR1 is MGHRA and CDR2 is YSYEKL. The CDR3 runs 14 residues. V was pared by 1 base and J by 8 bases, with 12 bases between. CDR3 region: CASSQGNRYDEQFF. CDR3 DNA: TGCGCCAGCAGCCAAGGAAACAGGTACGATGAGCAGTTCTTC.

The chain combines TRBV5-1 with TRBJ2-1; 9 bases are a match to TRBD2. V was clipped by 3 bases and J by 3 bases; unmatched bases: 4. The germline CDR1 and CDR2 sequences are SGHRS and YFSETQ. The CDR3 contains 15 residues. CDR3 protein: CASSSAGGGYNEQFF. CDR3 bases: TGCGCCAGCAGCTCAGCGGGAGGAGGCTACAATGAGCAGTTCTTC.

This clone was seen just once. The gene calls are TRBV27 and TRBJ2-1; perhaps TRBD2 as D (5 bases). The CDR3 consists of 14 residues. V lost 2 bases to trimming and J lost 8 bases, with 13 bases between them. CDR1 is MNHEY and CDR2 is SMNVEV in the germline V gene (reference sequence). The chain's CDR3 is CASSLLAARDEQFF. Written as DNA, the CDR3 is TGTGCCAGCAGTTTACTAGCCGCCCGCGATGAGCAGTTCTTC.

The rearrangement uses TRBV28 and TRBJ1-5, with 9 positions matching TRBD1. CDR1 is MDHEN, CDR2 SYDVKM, per germline. The CDR3 loop spans 17 amino acids. J gave up 5 bases and V 7 bases, and 15 bases lay outside the gene matches. CDR3 coding DNA: TGTGCCAGCACCACTCATCGACAGGGGGTGGGGGATCAGCCCCAGCATTTT. Amino acid sequence: CASTTHRQGVGDQPQHF.

The chain uses TRBV27 and TRBJ2-1, with D possibly TRBD2 on 6 matching bases. Germline CDR1 and CDR2: MNHEY and SMNVEV (reference sequence). V lost 5 bases and J 3 bases, leaving 14 bases between the germline ends. The CDR3 extends over 15 amino acids. CDR3 residues: CASSPRATSYNEQFF. The CDR3 DNA reads as TGTGCCAGCAGTCCCCGGGCGACTAGCTACAATGAGCAGTTCTTC.

The gene calls are TRBV4-1 and TRBJ1-1, with 9 bases lining up with TRBD1. The CDR3 is 15 residues long. Trimming removed 3 bases from V and 1 base from J; junction bases left unmatched: 3. CDR1 and CDR2 (germline): MGHRA, YSYEKL. CDR3 coding DNA: TGCGCCAGCAGCCAGACGGACAGGGGGAACACTGAAGCTTTCTTT. Translating gives CASSQTDRGNTEAFF.

The chain uses TRBV7-9 and TRBJ2-7; the match to TRBD1 covers 9 bases. Trimming at V came to 5 bases and at J to 4 bases, leaving 3 bases not matched to a gene. The CDR3 covers 13 residues. Germline CDR1 and CDR2: SEHNR and FQNEAQ (reference sequence). CDR3 bases: TGTGCCAGCAGCGGGGGGACAGGGTACGAGCAGTACTTC. It is translated as CASSGGTGYEQYF. The whole variable domain, remainder taken from reference TRBV7-9 and TRBJ2-7, is DTGVSQNPRHKITKRGQNVTFRCDPISEHNRLYWYRQTLGQGPEFLTYFQNEAQLEKSRLLSDRFSAERPKGSFSTLEIQRTEQGDSAMYLCASSGGTGYEQYFGPGTRLTVT.

The chain links TRBV5-4 to TRBJ2-7, with D tentatively TRBD2 (5 bases). With 3 bases removed from V and 4 bases from J, the gap between germline ends came to 14 bases. Germline V gene sequence: CDR1 SGHNT, CDR2 YYREEE (reference sequence). The CDR3 runs to 14 residues. The chain's CDR3 is CASSWGGGGYEQYF. The CDR3, as DNA: TGTGCCAGCAGCTGGGGTGGAGGAGGTTACGAGCAGTACTTC.

The chain has TRBV6-1 and TRBJ1-1; 8 positions match TRBD1. Germline CDR1 and CDR2: MNHNS and SASEGT. V dropped 7 bases and J dropped 3; count of bases not matched to a gene: 4. This CDR3 contains 13 residues. The CDR3 DNA follows: TGTGCCAGCAACCGGGACAGGCACACTGAAGCTTTCTTT. It is translated as CASNRDRHTEAFF.

The J gene is TRBJ1-1, the V gene TRBV4-1; D not resolved. The CDR3 spans 15 residues. The ends were cut back, 0 bases at V and 2 bases at J, with 10 bases in the middle. CDR1 and CDR2 (germline): MGHRA, YSYEKL. As DNA, the CDR3 is TGCGCCAGCAGCCAAGATCACGGGGTAAACACTGAAGCTTTCTTT. Its protein is CASSQDHGVNTEAFF.